These 26 T cell receptor beta chains originate from one sample sequenced in a study of T-cell memory formation after mild COVID-19. TCRdb used MiXCR to reprocess the 5' RACE reads, holding one entry per CDR3 protein. The sample carries 500,000 to 600,000 distinct CDR3 sequences, roughly 18% recorded once. The sequencing sample was made of PBMCs or a T cell subset sorted from them (not recorded which). These receptors originate from an adult woman who had mild COVID-19 (a few samples of this study predate the infection). Cell type and time point are not known.

The chain joins TRBV14 to TRBJ2-1, with 7 bases fitting TRBD2. The length of the CDR3 is 16 residues. J was trimmed by 9 bases and V by 4 bases; bases with no gene match: 15. Germline V gene lookup returns CDR1 SGHDN and CDR2 FVKESK. CDR3 protein: CASSPLAGDWASEQFF. The CDR3 DNA reads as TGTGCCAGCAGCCCGCTGGCGGGAGATTGGGCGAGTGAGCAGTTCTTC.

The gene calls are TRBV7-9 and TRBJ1-1, with D uncertain. In germline, CDR1 is SEHNR, CDR2 FQNEAQ (reference sequence). There are 15 residues in the CDR3. V was trimmed by 5 bases and J by 1 base, leaving 14 bases between them. Here the CDR3 DNA reads TGTGCCAGCAGCCCCCCACTCGGCCCGAACACTGAAGCTTTCTTT. The encoded protein is CASSPPLGPNTEAFF.

The CDR3 DNA is TGCGCCAGCAGCCAAGATGCCGCGAGAACTTTTTCTGGGGCCAACGTCCTGACTTTC. Translation: CASSQDAARTFSGANVLTF. The chain is built from TRBV4-3 and TRBJ2-6; D gene uncertain. The V and J ends lost 0 bases and 1 base respectively, with 16 bases between them. Germline values: CDR1 LGHNA, CDR2 YSLEER. The CDR3 has 19 amino acids.

This clonotype turned up a few times. This chain links TRBV27 with TRBJ2-5; tentative D call: TRBD1 (6 bases). Trimming took off 4 bases at V and 5 bases at J, with 17 bases between the two ends. The length of the CDR3 is 15 residues. CDR1 MNHEY and CDR2 SMNVEV come from the germline V gene (reference sequence). The CDR3 loop is CASSSSPRGRETQYF. The CDR3 coding sequence is TGTGCCAGCAGTTCATCACCCAGGGGAAGGGAGACCCAGTACTTC.

The rearrangement links TRBV20-1 to TRBJ2-3; 8 nucleotides line up with TRBD2. Germline CDR1 reads DFQATT; CDR2 reads SNEGSKA (reference sequence). The CDR3 is made up of 15 amino acids. The V gene end was trimmed by 0 bases and the J gene end by 4 bases; junction bases not matched to a gene: 6. CDR3 DNA sequence: TGCAGTGCTAGAGATGGAGCGGGAGCAGCAGATACGCAGTATTTT. Its protein is CSARDGAGAADTQYF.

The chain couples TRBV5-6 to TRBJ1-1, with D tentatively TRBD1 (6 bases). The CDR3 spans 13 residues. Germline CDR1 and CDR2: SGHDT and YYEEEE. Trimming removed 0 bases from V and 9 bases from J, with 12 bases in between. CDR3 region: CASSLGLQGKAFF. In DNA form, the CDR3 reads TGTGCCAGCAGCTTGGGACTTCAGGGGAAAGCTTTCTTT.

The chain has TRBV7-9 and TRBJ2-1, with D possibly called TRBD1 or TRBD2 (5 bases each). Per germline, CDR1 SEHNR and CDR2 FQNEAQ (reference sequence). The CDR3 totals 18 residues. Trimming left V 5 bases short and J 4 bases short, with 24 bases between. CDR3: CASSVPLLEGPLYNEQFF. DNA of the CDR3: TGTGCCAGCAGCGTTCCGCTCCTCGAGGGGCCTTTATACAATGAGCAGTTCTTC.

This chain joins TRBV7-9 and TRBJ1-6, with D unclear. The germline V gene encodes CDR1 SEHNR and CDR2 FQNEAQ (reference sequence). The CDR3 consists of 17 residues. The germline V and J ends were trimmed by 1 base and 4 bases, with 14 bases remaining between them. CDR3 region: CASSLGPGIPYNSPLHF. The CDR3 region has the DNA TGTGCCAGCAGCTTAGGGCCGGGGATCCCATATAATTCACCCCTCCACTTT.

The V gene is TRBV6-5, the J gene TRBJ2-7, with a possible D match to TRBD1 (5 bases). From germline, CDR1 is MNHEY and CDR2 SVGAGI. Between the trimmed V and J ends, which lost 5 bases and 10 bases, there was a span of 18 bases. The CDR3 contains 13 residues. This chain's CDR3 is CASSNPGIQVQYF. The CDR3 DNA is TGTGCCAGCAGTAACCCCGGAATACAGGTTCAGTACTTC.

This clonotype was seen a few times. This chain joins TRBV19 and TRBJ1-5; 7 nucleotides line up with TRBD1. Trimming removed 2 bases from V and 7 bases from J; junction bases left unmatched: 11. The CDR3 is 16 residues long. Germline CDR1 is LNHDA and CDR2 is SQIVND (reference sequence). Here the CDR3 DNA reads TGTGCCAGTAGTATAATGGGAGGGGGCGCGGGGCAGCCCCAGCATTTT. This gives the protein CASSIMGGGAGQPQHF.

This clonotype appeared a few times. The V gene is TRBV4-1, the J gene TRBJ2-3; D remains ambiguous. The CDR3 consists of 14 residues. The germline V gene has CDR1 MGHRA and CDR2 YSYEKL. V shed 1 base and J shed 6 bases, with 11 bases lying between them. CDR3 in DNA: TGCGCCAGCAGCCAAGCGCTGGTCCGGGATACGCAGTATTTT. It specifies CASSQALVRDTQYF.

This clonotype has just a few counts. The rearrangement uses TRBV7-9 and TRBJ2-7; 9 positions agree with TRBD2. After removal of 1 base from V and 5 bases from J, the junction contained 6 bases not matched to a gene. This CDR3 region has 15 residues. Germline V gene sequence: CDR1 SEHNR, CDR2 FQNEAQ (reference sequence). CDR3: CASSLELLAGHEQYF. CDR3 DNA: TGTGCCAGCAGCTTAGAGTTGCTAGCGGGGCACGAGCAGTACTTC.

The chain couples TRBV6-6 to TRBJ1-2; D is undetermined. Deletions cut 2 bases from V and 7 bases from J, with 11 bases between. The CDR3 covers 13 residues. Germline-derived CDR1 and CDR2 are MNHNY and SVGAGI (reference sequence). The CDR3 loop is CASSYPGGSGYTF. CDR3 sequence (DNA): TGTGCCAGCAGTTACCCGGGTGGTTCTGGCTACACCTTC.

V is TRBV24-1 and J is TRBJ2-1; 11 bases match TRBD2. The germline V gene has CDR1 KGHDR and CDR2 SFDVKD. CDR3 length: 16 residues. V lost 5 bases and J lost 10; bases outside the gene matches: 12. The CDR3 region has the DNA TGTGCCACCAGTGCCTACCAGGGACTAGCGGTACCGGAGCAGTTCTTC. This gives the protein CATSAYQGLAVPEQFF.

This clonotype has more than one count but fewer than ten. This rearrangement joins TRBV10-3 to TRBJ2-7, with 9 positions matching TRBD2. The ends lost 3 bases at V and 3 bases at J; junction bases unmatched: 6. This CDR3 has 15 amino acids. Germline V lookup: CDR1 ENHRY, CDR2 SYGVKD. The CDR3 nucleotides read TGTGCCATCAGTGATGGGGCTAGCGGGATCTACGAGCAGTACTTC. Amino acids: CAISDGASGIYEQYF.

V is TRBV12-3 or TRBV12-4 and J is TRBJ2-1, with D unresolved. V lost 5 bases and J lost 7, with 15 bases in between. The CDR3 is 14 amino acids. The CDR3 loop reads CASSPYTAWNEQFF. CDR3 nucleotide sequence: TGTGCCAGCAGTCCTTATACGGCGTGGAATGAGCAGTTCTTC.

This rearrangement joins TRBV27 to TRBJ1-1; D ambiguous. Germline CDR1 and CDR2: MNHEY and SMNVEV (reference sequence). Trimming removed 2 bases at V and 5 bases at J, with 9 bases between. The CDR3 is 13 residues long. The CDR3 here is CASSLNPDTEAFF. As DNA, the CDR3 is TGTGCCAGCAGTTTAAATCCGGATACTGAAGCTTTCTTT.

The chain carries TRBV5-1 and TRBJ2-5, with 11 bases identical to TRBD2. Germline CDR1 and CDR2: SGHRS and YFSETQ. The CDR3 sequence is 15 residues long. J gave up 2 bases and V 4 bases, and 4 bases lay outside the gene matches. The CDR3 loop is CASSHGTSGQETQYF. CDR3 nucleotide sequence: TGCGCCAGCAGCCACGGGACTAGCGGTCAAGAGACCCAGTACTTC.

The J gene is TRBJ2-7, the V gene TRBV6-2 or TRBV6-3, with TRBD1 matching 9 bases. Germline V gene sequence: CDR1 MNHEY, CDR2 SVGEGT. The trim removed 2 bases at V and 6 bases at J, leaving 5 bases unmatched. The CDR3 extends over 14 amino acids. For the CDR3, the DNA is TGTGCCAGCAGTTACCCGGGACAGGGTCGCGAGCAGTACTTC. Translating gives CASSYPGQGREQYF.

This clonotype was seen a handful of times. This chain uses TRBV6-2 or TRBV6-3 with TRBJ2-1, with 14 bases aligning to TRBD2. Germline loops: CDR1 MNHEY, CDR2 SVGEGT. V shed 0 bases, J shed 2 bases, and the junction held 3 bases outside the gene matches. The CDR3 extends over 18 amino acids. The CDR3 nucleotides read TGTGCCAGCAGTTACTCACTGACTAGCGGGAGGGCCTACAATGAGCAGTTCTTC. Translated: CASSYSLTSGRAYNEQFF.

The chain recombines TRBV11-2 with TRBJ2-1, with D perhaps assigned TRBD1 or TRBD2 (5 bases each). This CDR3 contains 14 residues. CDR1 SGHAT and CDR2 FQNNGV come from the germline V gene. Deletions cut 6 bases from V and 4 bases from J, with 13 bases between. The CDR3 nucleotides are TGTGCCAGCAGTTGGGACGTAGGTTACAATGAGCAGTTCTTC. Its translation is CASSWDVGYNEQFF. Filled out from reference TRBV11-2 and TRBJ2-1, the complete variable domain reads EAGVAQSPRYKIIEKRQSVAFWCNPISGHATLYWYQQILGQGPKLLIQFQNNGVVDDSQLPKDRFSAERLKGVDSTLKIQPAKLEDSAVYLCASSWDVGYNEQFFGPGTRLTVL.

CDR3 sequence (DNA): TGTGCCACCAGTGACCTAGCGGGAGGGCCCTCCGATGAGCAGTTCTTC. It specifies CATSDLAGGPSDEQFF. The chain joins TRBV24-1 to TRBJ2-1; TRBD2 matches 12 bases. This CDR3 is 16 amino acids long. V shed 4 bases and J 8 bases; nucleotides not matched to a gene: 8. Germline-derived CDR1 and CDR2 are KGHDR and SFDVKD.

This chain links TRBV4-1 with TRBJ2-7; TRBD2 aligns across 10 bases. This CDR3 spans 15 amino acids. Germline V gene data show CDR1 as MGHRA and CDR2 as YSYEKL. V lost 1 base, J lost 1 base, and 1 base stayed unmatched. The CDR3: CASSQVAGGSYEQYF. The CDR3 DNA is TGCGCCAGCAGCCAAGTAGCGGGGGGATCCTACGAGCAGTACTTC.

The chain has TRBV24-1 and TRBJ1-1; a weak D match, TRBD1 (5 bases). The CDR3 covers 15 residues. Germline lookup yields CDR1 KGHDR and CDR2 SFDVKD. V was cut by 6 bases and J by 0 bases, with 13 bases left in between. The CDR3 DNA sequence: TGTGCCACCAGTCCCACCGGGGCGGTGAACACTGAAGCTTTCTTT. It is translated as CATSPTGAVNTEAFF.

The CDR3 protein is CASSSRQGASYTF. The CDR3 nucleotides are TGTGCCAGCAGTTCCAGACAGGGGGCGAGCTACACCTTC. V and J are TRBV6-2 or TRBV6-3 and TRBJ1-2; TRBD1 agrees at 10 bases. Germline CDR1 MNHEY, CDR2 SVGEGT. The CDR3 extends over 13 amino acids. V was clipped by 4 bases and J by 9 bases; unmatched bases: 5.

This clonotype was detected a few times. CDR3 sequence: CSARDYGTGTYEQYF. The CDR3 nucleotides read TGCAGTGCTAGAGATTACGGGACAGGGACCTACGAGCAGTACTTC. This chain joins TRBV20-1 and TRBJ2-7, with TRBD1 identical over 9 bases. Germline-derived CDR1 and CDR2 are DFQATT and SNEGSKA (reference sequence). The length of the CDR3 is 15 residues. The V and J ends lost 0 bases and 2 bases, in that order; junction bases with no gene match: 5.